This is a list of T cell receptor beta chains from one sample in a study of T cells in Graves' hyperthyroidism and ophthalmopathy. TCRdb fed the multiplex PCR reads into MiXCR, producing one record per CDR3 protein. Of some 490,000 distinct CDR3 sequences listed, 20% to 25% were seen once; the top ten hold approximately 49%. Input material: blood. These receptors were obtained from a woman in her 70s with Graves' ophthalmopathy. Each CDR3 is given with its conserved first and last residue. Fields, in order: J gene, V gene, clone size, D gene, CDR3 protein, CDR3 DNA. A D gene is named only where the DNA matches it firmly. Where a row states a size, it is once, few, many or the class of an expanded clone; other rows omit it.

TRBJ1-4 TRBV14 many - CASSPRATNEKLFF TGTGCCAGCAGCCCGCGAGCAACTAATGAAAAACTGTTTTTT
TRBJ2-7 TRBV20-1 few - CSASGQYEQYF TGCAGTGCTAGTGGCCAATACGAGCAGTACTTC
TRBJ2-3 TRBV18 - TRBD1 CASSQQTGGMNTQYF TGTGCCAGCTCACAACAGACAGGGGGCATGAATACGCAGTATTTT
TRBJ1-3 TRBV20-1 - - CSARVWTDGNTIYF TGCAGTGCTAGAGTGTGGACTGATGGAAACACCATATATTTT
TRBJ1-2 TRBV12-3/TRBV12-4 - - CASSNPGVRDYGYTF TGTGCCAGCAGTAACCCGGGGGTTCGGGACTATGGCTACACCTTC
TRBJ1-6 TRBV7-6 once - CASSSSGEDSPLHF TGTGCCAGCAGCTCCTCAGGGGAGGATTCACCCCTCCACTTT
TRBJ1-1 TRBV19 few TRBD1 CASSHWTGLNTEAFF TGTGCCAGTAGTCACTGGACAGGGTTGAACACTGAAGCTTTCTTT
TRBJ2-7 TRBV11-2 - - CASSLVANYEQYF TGTGCCAGCAGCTTAGTGGCAAACTACGAGCAGTACTTC
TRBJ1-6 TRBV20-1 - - CSASGTDNSPLHF TGCAGTGCTAGTGGCACTGATAATTCACCCCTCCACTTT
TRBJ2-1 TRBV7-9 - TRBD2 CASSRPGTSGILNNEQFF TGTGCCAGCAGCCGACCCGGGACTAGCGGGATCTTAAACAATGAGCAGTTCTTC
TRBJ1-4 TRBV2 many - CASRRTDEKLFF TGTGCCAGCAGGCGGACAGATGAAAAACTGTTTTTT
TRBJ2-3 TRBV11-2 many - CASSLARGNTDTQYF TGTGCCAGCAGCTTAGCACGGGGAAACACAGATACGCAGTATTTT
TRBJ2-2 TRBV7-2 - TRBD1 CASSRGGAGTGELFF TGTGCCAGCAGCCGAGGGGGCGCGGGCACCGGGGAGCTGTTTTTT
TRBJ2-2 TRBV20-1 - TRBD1 CSARQTGVYTGELFF TGCAGTGCTAGACAGACAGGGGTTTATACCGGGGAGCTGTTTTTT
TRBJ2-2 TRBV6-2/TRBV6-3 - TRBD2 CASSYGTINTGELFF TGTGCCAGCAGTTACGGGACTATAAACACCGGGGAGCTGTTTTTT
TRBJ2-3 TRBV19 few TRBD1 CASSVWTGGRDTQYF TGTGCCAGTAGTGTTTGGACAGGGGGCAGAGATACGCAGTATTTT
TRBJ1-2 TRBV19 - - CASSTSYRKNYGYTF TGTGCCAGTAGTACCTCCTATCGGAAAAACTATGGCTACACCTTC
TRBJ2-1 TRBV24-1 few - CATSDLPSDYNEQFF TGTGCCACCAGTGATTTGCCTAGCGACTACAATGAGCAGTTCTTC
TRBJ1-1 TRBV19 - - CASSMQGTNTEAFF TGTGCCAGTAGTATGCAGGGAACGAACACTGAAGCTTTCTTT
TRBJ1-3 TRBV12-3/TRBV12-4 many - CASSFSGPRNTIYF TGTGCCAGCAGTTTTTCAGGGCCGAGAAACACCATATATTTT
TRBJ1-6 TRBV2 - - CASRGGPSPLHF TGTGCCAGCAGAGGAGGGCCTTCACCCCTCCACTTT
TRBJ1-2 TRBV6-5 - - CASSYSSGSYTF TGTGCCAGCAGTTACTCGTCAGGGAGCTACACCTTC
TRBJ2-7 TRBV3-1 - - CASSGGGGEQYF TGTGCCAGCAGCGGAGGAGGGGGCGAGCAGTACTTC
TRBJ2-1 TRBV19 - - CASSAGYEQFF TGTGCCAGTAGTGCCGGGTATGAGCAGTTCTTC
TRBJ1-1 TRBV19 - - CASTKGSGGNTEAFF TGTGCCAGTACGAAAGGCTCAGGCGGGAACACTGAAGCTTTCTTT
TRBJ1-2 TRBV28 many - CASSSLWRSIYGYTF TGTGCCAGCAGTTCGCTCTGGCGGTCGATTTATGGCTACACCTTC
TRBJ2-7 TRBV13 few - CASSLDLLEGAHVGEQYF TGTGCCAGCAGCTTAGATCTCTTGGAGGGGGCACACGTGGGGGAGCAGTACTTC
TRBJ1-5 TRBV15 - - CATSSSTVDQPQHF TGTGCCACCAGCAGTTCCACGGTGGATCAGCCCCAGCATTTT
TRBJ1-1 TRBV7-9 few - CASTPPGWTEAFF TGTGCCAGCACCCCGCCGGGGTGGACTGAAGCTTTCTTT
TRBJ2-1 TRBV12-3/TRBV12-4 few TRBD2 CASRRLAGINEQFF TGTGCCAGCAGAAGACTAGCGGGTATCAATGAGCAGTTCTTC
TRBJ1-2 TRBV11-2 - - CASSPSGGGDYGYTF TGTGCCAGCAGCCCCTCGGGAGGGGGGGACTATGGCTACACCTTC
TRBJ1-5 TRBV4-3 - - CASSQVTGANQPQHF TGCGCCAGCAGCCAAGTGACCGGGGCCAATCAGCCCCAGCATTTT
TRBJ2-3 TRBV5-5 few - CASSLEMTQYF TGTGCCAGCAGCTTAGAGATGACGCAGTATTTT
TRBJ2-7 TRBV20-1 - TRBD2 CSARDSLGLAPHEQYF TGCAGTGCTAGAGATTCCTTAGGACTAGCTCCCCACGAGCAGTACTTC
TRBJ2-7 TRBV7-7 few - CASSRSDGYEQYF TGTGCTAGCAGCCGCTCGGACGGGTACGAGCAGTACTTC
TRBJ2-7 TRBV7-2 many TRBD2 CASSWTSGRDEQYF TGTGCCAGCAGCTGGACTAGCGGGAGAGACGAGCAGTACTTC
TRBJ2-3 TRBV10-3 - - CAISSWGTDTQYF TGTGCCATCAGCTCGTGGGGCACAGATACGCAGTATTTT
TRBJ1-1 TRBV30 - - CAWRQGPFVAFF TGTGCCTGGAGGCAAGGGCCATTTGTAGCTTTCTTT
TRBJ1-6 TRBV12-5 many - CASGTGVKGSPLHF TGTGCTAGTGGGACTGGGGTCAAGGGTTCACCCCTCCACTTT
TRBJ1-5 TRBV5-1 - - CASSLGQAGQPQHF TGCGCCAGCAGCTTGGGACAGGCAGGCCAGCCCCAGCATTTT
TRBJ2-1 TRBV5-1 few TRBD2 CASSLDPSGSYNEQFF TGCGCCAGCAGCTTGGATCCTAGCGGCTCCTACAATGAGCAGTTCTTC
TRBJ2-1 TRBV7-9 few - CASSLEQPYNEQFF TGTGCCAGCAGCTTAGAACAACCCTACAATGAGCAGTTCTTC
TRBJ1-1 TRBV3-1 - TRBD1 CASSHSGTENTEAFF TGTGCCAGCAGCCACAGTGGGACAGAGAACACTGAAGCTTTCTTT
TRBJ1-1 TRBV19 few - CASIRGFEAFF TGTGCCAGTATCCGGGGGTTTGAAGCTTTCTTT
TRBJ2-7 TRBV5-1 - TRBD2 CASSFGLAGGPTHEQYF TGCGCCAGCAGTTTCGGACTAGCGGGAGGGCCTACCCACGAGCAGTACTTC
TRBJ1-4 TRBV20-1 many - CSASWREEKLFF TGCAGTGCTAGTTGGAGGGAGGAAAAACTGTTTTTT
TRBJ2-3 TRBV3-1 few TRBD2 CASSQARTSGTTDTQYF TGTGCCAGCAGCCAAGCCCGGACTAGCGGGACCACAGATACGCAGTATTTT
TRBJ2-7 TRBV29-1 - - CSVEDSLEGVYEQYF TGCAGCGTTGAAGATTCTCTCGAGGGTGTCTACGAGCAGTACTTC
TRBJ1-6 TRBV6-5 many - CASSYGGVGSPLHF TGTGCCAGCAGTTACGGGGGGGTGGGTTCACCCCTCCACTTT
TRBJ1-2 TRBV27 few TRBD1 CASSSSDRGFGYGYTF TGTGCCAGCAGCTCCTCGGACAGGGGATTTGGCTATGGCTACACCTTC
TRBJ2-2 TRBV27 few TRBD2 CASGFSGEAGELFF TGTGCCAGTGGGTTTAGCGGGGAGGCCGGGGAGCTGTTTTTT
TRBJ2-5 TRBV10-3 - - CAISEMLAGETQYF TGTGCCATCAGTGAGATGCTCGCGGGAGAGACCCAGTACTTC
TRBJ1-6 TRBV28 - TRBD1 CASSPLGGQGANNSPLHF TGTGCCAGCAGTCCGCTCGGGGGACAGGGGGCAAATAATTCACCCCTCCACTTT
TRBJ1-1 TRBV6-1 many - CASSPTVPGQNTEAFF TGTGCCAGCAGTCCTACTGTCCCGGGACAGAACACTGAAGCTTTCTTT
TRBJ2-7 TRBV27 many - CASSPDLYEQYF TGTGCCAGCAGTCCCGACCTCTACGAGCAGTACTTC
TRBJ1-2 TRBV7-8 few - CASSSRKGRDGYTF TGTGCCAGCAGCTCCCGGAAGGGACGCGATGGCTACACCTTC